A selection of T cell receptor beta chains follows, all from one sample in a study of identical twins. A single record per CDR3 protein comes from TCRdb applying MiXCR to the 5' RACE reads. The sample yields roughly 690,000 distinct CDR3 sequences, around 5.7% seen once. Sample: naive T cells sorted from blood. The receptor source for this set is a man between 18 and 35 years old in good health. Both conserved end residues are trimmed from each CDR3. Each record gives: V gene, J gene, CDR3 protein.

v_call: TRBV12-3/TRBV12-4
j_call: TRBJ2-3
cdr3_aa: ASGHPDTQY

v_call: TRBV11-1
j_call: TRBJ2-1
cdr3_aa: ASSPGTSALSSYNEQF

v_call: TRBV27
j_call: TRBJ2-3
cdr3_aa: ASSSRQGMGTDTQY

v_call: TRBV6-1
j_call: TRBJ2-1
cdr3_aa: ASSERGFDEQF

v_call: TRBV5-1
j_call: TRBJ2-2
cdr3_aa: ASRVYREELF

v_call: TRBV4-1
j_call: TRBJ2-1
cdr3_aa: ASSQPTSGSFDEQF

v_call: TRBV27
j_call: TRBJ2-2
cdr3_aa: ASRGLTGELF

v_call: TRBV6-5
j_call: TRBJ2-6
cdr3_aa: ASSYVGTGGSGANVLT

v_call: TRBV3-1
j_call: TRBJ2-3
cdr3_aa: ASSQGLAGGPDTQY

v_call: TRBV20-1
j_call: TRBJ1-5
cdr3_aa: SVRGAAGSNQPQH

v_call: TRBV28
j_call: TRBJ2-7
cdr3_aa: ASSLEGFSSYEQY

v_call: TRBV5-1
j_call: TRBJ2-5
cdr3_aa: ATGNPEETQY

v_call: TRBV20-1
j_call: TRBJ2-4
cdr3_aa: SETRLILAKNIQY

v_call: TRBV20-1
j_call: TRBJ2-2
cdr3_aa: SASYLGELF

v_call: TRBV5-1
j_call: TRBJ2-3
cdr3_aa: ASSPLGLAGTDTQY

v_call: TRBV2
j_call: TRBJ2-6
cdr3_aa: ASSIRGSGSGANVLT

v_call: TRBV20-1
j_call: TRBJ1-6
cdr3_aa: SARDRVKGNSPLH

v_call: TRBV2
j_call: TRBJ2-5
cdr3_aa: ASSDLDRGLKETQY

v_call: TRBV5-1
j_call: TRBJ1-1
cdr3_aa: ASSLAGTVVNTEAF

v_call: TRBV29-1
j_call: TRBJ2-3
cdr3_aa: SVEMSGGTQY

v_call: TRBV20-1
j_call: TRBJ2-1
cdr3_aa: SARVTIKREGLYNEQF

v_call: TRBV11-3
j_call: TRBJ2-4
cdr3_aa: ASSLGDRGIIQY

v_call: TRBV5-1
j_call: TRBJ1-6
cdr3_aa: ASSLAGQEYSPLH

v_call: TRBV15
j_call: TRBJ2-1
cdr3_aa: ATSRDPLADYNEQF

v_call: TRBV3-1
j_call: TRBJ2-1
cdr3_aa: ASSQVGLWRNSYNEQF

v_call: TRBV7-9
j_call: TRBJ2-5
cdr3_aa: ASSLVGLRYQETQY

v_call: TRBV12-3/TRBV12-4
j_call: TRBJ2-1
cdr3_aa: ASSLARRTEQF

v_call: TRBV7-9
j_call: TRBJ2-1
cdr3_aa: ASSKPGLAGYNEQF

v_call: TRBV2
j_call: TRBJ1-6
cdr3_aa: ASTPIRSSYNSPLH

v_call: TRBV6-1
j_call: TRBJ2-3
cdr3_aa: ATGGPSTDTQY

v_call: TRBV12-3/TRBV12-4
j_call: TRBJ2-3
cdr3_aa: ASSPDVSTDTQY

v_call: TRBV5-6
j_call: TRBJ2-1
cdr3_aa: ASSLQGPSYNEQF

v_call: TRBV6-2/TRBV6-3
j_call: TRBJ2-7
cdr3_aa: ASSWTGVAEQY

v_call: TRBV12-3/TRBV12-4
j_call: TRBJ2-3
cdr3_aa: ASSPTTGGLRQY

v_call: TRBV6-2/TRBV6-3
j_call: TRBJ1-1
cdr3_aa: AIRTVSTEAF

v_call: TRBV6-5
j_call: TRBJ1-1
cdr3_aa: ASSTSYEAF

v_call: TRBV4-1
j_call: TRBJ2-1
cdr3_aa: ASSQVVAGNEQF

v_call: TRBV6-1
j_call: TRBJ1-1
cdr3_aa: ASSLSGFREAF

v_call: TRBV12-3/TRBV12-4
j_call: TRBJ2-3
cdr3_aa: ASRDSGKRDTQY

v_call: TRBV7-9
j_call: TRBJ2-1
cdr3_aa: ASSLGQGGTDNEQF

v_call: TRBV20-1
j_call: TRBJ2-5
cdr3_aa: SASLGTQY

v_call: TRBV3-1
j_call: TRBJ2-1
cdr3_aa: ASSQDIGTPQF

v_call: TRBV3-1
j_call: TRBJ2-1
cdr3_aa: ASSHPGGAGFYNEQF

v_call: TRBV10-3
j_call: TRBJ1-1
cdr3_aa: AIRYGQGTGTEAF

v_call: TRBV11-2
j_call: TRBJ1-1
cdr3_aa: ASTDGGFTEAF

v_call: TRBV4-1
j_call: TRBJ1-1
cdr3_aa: ASSQPGTGEAF

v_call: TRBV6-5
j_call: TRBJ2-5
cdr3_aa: ASSYGLQETQY

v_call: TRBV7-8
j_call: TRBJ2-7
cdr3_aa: ASSPPTSGRNPYEQY

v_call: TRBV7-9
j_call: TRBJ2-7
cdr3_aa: ASRRGSYEQY

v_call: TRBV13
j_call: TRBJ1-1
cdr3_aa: ASSSDRGIDTEAF

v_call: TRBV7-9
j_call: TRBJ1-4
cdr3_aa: ASSDGRGNEKLF

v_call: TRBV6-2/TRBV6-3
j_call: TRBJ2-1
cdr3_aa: ASSYLRKDRTQF

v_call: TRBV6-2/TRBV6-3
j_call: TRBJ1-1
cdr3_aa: ASSYSGGANTEAF

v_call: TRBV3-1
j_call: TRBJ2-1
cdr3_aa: ASSQGLAGAEQF

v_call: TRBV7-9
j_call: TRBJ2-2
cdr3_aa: ASKVGVTGELF

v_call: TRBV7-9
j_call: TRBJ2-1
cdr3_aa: ASSLLAGGLGYNEQF

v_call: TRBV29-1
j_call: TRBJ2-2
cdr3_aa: SVETLTSGRAGELF

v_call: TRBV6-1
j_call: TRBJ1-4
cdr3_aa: ASRLIPPGRLNEKLF

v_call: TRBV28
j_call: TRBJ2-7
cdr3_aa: ASSRAQGSGTYEQY